A single sample gave rise to the 2 T cell receptor beta chains below, sequenced in a study of T-cell reconstitution after alpha-beta-depleted transplantation in children. Preparation of the TCRbeta library used unique molecular identifiers. TCRdb reprocessed the PCR reads with MiXCR, giving one entry per CDR3 protein. Here the sample spans roughly 220,000 distinct CDR3 sequences, about 9.6% being singletons. Source: PBMCs from the stem cell graft donor, taken from the stem cell graft. All receptors come from a human donor who donated a stem cell graft to a child with SCID.

At least ten counts were recorded for this clonotype. The chain recombines TRBV29-1 with TRBJ2-1, with 11 nucleotides matching TRBD1. The V gene end was trimmed by 6 bases and the J gene end by 6 bases; junction bases not matched to a gene: 7. Germline CDR1 SQVTM, CDR2 ANQGSEA. The CDR3 is 14 amino acids. CDR3 sequence reads: CSVLTGQGGNEQFF. CDR3 nucleotides: TGCAGCGTGCTAACGGGACAGGGGGGCAATGAGCAGTTCTTC.

This clonotype has ten or more counts. The V call is TRBV20-1, the J call TRBJ2-1; D is uncertain. Germline CDR1 reads DFQATT; CDR2 reads SNEGSKA (reference sequence). The CDR3 contains 12 residues. Trimming took 1 base from V and 3 from J, leaving 4 bases between them. CDR3 sequence: CSARGNYNEQFF. The CDR3 nucleotides are TGCAGTGCTAGAGGGAACTACAATGAGCAGTTCTTC.